These 8 T cell receptor beta chains came from one sample sequenced in a study of cytomegalovirus exposure and HLA in healthy donors. Researchers ran the PCR with 60 Vbeta and 13 Jbeta primers. Generated by immunoSEQ multiplex PCR, the TCRdb table keeps only in-frame clones and is missing some. The sample includes 200,000 to 300,000 clones, 78% of them seen just once. The sample taken for sequencing was PBMCs. These TCRs come from a boy between 10 and 17 years old in good health and CMV-seronegative.

This chain uses TRBV29-1 with TRBJ2-5; D gene uncertain. The CDR3 runs 11 residues. The ends were cut back, 1 base at V and 5 bases at J, with 5 bases in the middle. Germline V gene sequence: CDR1 SQVTM, CDR2 ANQGSEA. The CDR3 region has the DNA TGCAGCGTTGAAGCGGGTGAGACCCAGTACTTC. This codes for CSVEAGETQYF.

The CDR3 sequence is CASTRGGPRAEAFF. In DNA form, the CDR3 reads TGTGCCAGCACCCGCGGGGGGCCCAGGGCTGAAGCTTTCTTT. The chain couples TRBV6-5 to TRBJ1-1; TRBD1 is a possible D gene (6 bases). This CDR3 has 14 residues. Trimming took 7 bases from V and 6 from J, leaving 18 bases between them. CDR1 is MNHEY and CDR2 is SVGAGI in the germline V gene.

The genes are TRBV6-1 and TRBJ2-3; 8 nucleotides align to TRBD1. This CDR3 has 14 amino acids. Germline CDR1 reads MNHNS; CDR2 reads SASEGT. V lost 7 bases to trimming and J lost 3 bases; unmatched junction nucleotides: 6. This CDR3 is CASTDRAWTDTQYF. The DNA for the CDR3 is TGTGCCAGCACGGACAGGGCTTGGACAGATACGCAGTATTTT.

The J gene is TRBJ2-7, the V gene TRBV29-1, with 10 bases lining up with TRBD1. Trimming took 4 bases from V and 6 from J; bases not matched to a gene: 12. Per germline, CDR1 SQVTM and CDR2 ANQGSEA. The length of the CDR3 is 15 residues. CDR3 amino acids: CSVAGTGATLGEQYF. As DNA, the CDR3 is TGCAGCGTTGCTGGGACAGGGGCGACATTAGGCGAGCAGTACTTC.

The gene calls are TRBV5-1 and TRBJ1-2; TRBD1 is a possible D gene (5 bases). The V gene lost 4 bases and the J gene lost 2 bases, with 12 bases spanning the gap. Germline V lookup: CDR1 SGHRS, CDR2 YFSETQ. CDR3 length equals 14 residues. In DNA, the CDR3 is TGCGCCAGCAGCCCCGACAGACCCAACTATGGCTACACCTTC. Protein sequence: CASSPDRPNYGYTF.

This CDR3 is CASSVAGVSSGANVLTF. The CDR3 bases are TGTGCCAGCAGCGTAGCAGGCGTCTCATCTGGGGCCAACGTCCTGACTTTC. The chain couples TRBV9 to TRBJ2-6; D unresolved. The length of the CDR3 is 17 residues. Germline CDR1 and CDR2: SGDLS and YYNGEE. V lost 0 bases to trimming and J lost 1 base, with 11 bases between them.

The V call is TRBV6-1, the J call TRBJ2-7, with D tentatively TRBD1 (5 bases). The CDR3 sequence is 13 residues long. The ends were cut back, 4 bases at V and 3 bases at J, with 10 bases in the middle. CDR1 MNHNS and CDR2 SASEGT come from the germline V gene. The CDR3 nucleotides are TGTGCCAGCAGTGGAGGACATAGCTACGAGCAGTACTTC. Translation gives CASSGGHSYEQYF.

J is TRBJ2-7 and V is TRBV5-4, with a tentative D call TRBD2 (6 bases). CDR1 is SGHNT, CDR2 YYREEE, per germline (reference sequence). V lost 4 bases, J lost 2 bases, and 19 bases lay in between. The CDR3 spans 16 residues. As DNA, the CDR3 is TGTGCCAGCAGCAGGCTCTCCGGGAGTCCAACCTACGAGCAGTACTTC. Protein sequence: CASSRLSGSPTYEQYF. Together with reference TRBV5-4 and TRBJ2-7, the CDR3 gives the full variable domain: ETGVTQSPTHLIKTRGQQVTLRCSSQSGHNTVSWYQQALGQGPQFIFQYYREEENGRGNFPPRFSGLQFPNYSSELNVNALELDDSALYLCASSRLSGSPTYEQYFGPGTRLTVT.